This is a list of T cell receptor beta chains from one sample in a study of control samples from healthy donors and cancer patients. Sequenced by immunoSEQ multiplex PCR; TCRdb stores in-frame clones only, minus some. The profile shows approximately 100,000 clones, 86% of them singletons. The sample consisted of blood. The source of these receptors is a man aged 25-45 years in good health. The CDR3 runs from the conserved cysteine through the conserved F or W. The order of the fields is J gene, V gene, D gene, CDR3 length, clone size, CDR3 DNA, CDR3 protein. The D gene is left open where the match is weak. Size is omitted from some rows. Given values are once, few, many or a class for expanded clones.

TRBJ1-5 | TRBV4-2 | . | 13 | few | TGTGCCAGCAGCCAAGATCTGTTCCAGCCCCAGCATTTT | CASSQDLFQPQHF
TRBJ2-2 | TRBV7-3 | TRBD1 | 15 | once | TGTGCCAGCAGCTTAGACAGGGCGGGCACCGGGGAGCTGTTTTTT | CASSLDRAGTGELFF
TRBJ1-1 | TRBV3-1/TRBV3-2 | TRBD1 | 13 | . | TGTGCCAGCAGCCAAGAACCTGGGACAGGCAATTTCTTT | CASSQEPGTGNFF
TRBJ2-2 | TRBV6-5 | . | 14 | . | TGTGCCAGCAGTTTAAAGGGGTTCACCGGGGAGCTGTTTTTT | CASSLKGFTGELFF
TRBJ1-1 | TRBV5-1 | TRBD1 | 15 | . | TGCGCCAGCAAGCAAGGGGGCGGTCGGAACACTGAAGCTTTCTTT | CASKQGGGRNTEAFF
TRBJ1-2 | TRBV19 | . | 14 | . | TGTGCCAGTAGTATAAACAGGCAAAGCTATGGCTACACCTTC | CASSINRQSYGYTF
TRBJ1-5 | TRBV6-2/TRBV6-3 | . | 16 | . | TGTGCCAGCAGTTACTCTGGGTTGGAGAGCAATCAGCCCCAGCATTTT | CASSYSGLESNQPQHF
TRBJ1-5 | TRBV2 | . | 17 | . | TGTGCCAGCAGTGAACGTGATTCGGGACCTCCGGATCAGCCCCAGCATTTT | CASSERDSGPPDQPQHF
TRBJ2-7 | TRBV11-2 | . | 13 | . | TGTGCCAGCAGCATCCGACCCTCCTACGAGCAGTACTTC | CASSIRPSYEQYF
TRBJ2-7 | TRBV27 | . | 13 | . | TGTGCCAGCAGTTTATGGGGGCCATACGAGCAGTACTTC | CASSLWGPYEQYF
TRBJ1-1 | TRBV7-9 | . | 14 | . | TGTGCCAGCAGCTTAGCGCAGGGGACGGGTGAAGCTTTCTTT | CASSLAQGTGEAFF
TRBJ2-2 | TRBV28 | . | 14 | . | TGTGCCAGCAGTTTATTCGGCAGGGACGGGGAGCTGTTTTTT | CASSLFGRDGELFF
TRBJ1-2 | TRBV12-5 | . | 12 | . | TGTGCTAGTGGGATGGAGGGTTATGGCTACACCTTC | CASGMEGYGYTF
TRBJ2-1 | TRBV27 | . | 15 | few | TGTGCCAGCGCAATTCGTCCGGGGGTGAACAATGAGCAGTTCTTC | CASAIRPGVNNEQFF
TRBJ1-2 | TRBV27 | . | 11 | . | TGTGCCAGCAGCTCGGGTTATGGCTACACCTTC | CASSSGYGYTF
TRBJ1-5 | TRBV19 | . | 15 | once | TGTGCCAGTAGTATCGGGCAGGGAACACGTCAGCCCCAGCATTTT | CASSIGQGTRQPQHF
TRBJ1-2 | TRBV6-5 | . | 10 | . | TGTGCCAGCGGCCTGCTTGTCTACACCTTC | CASGLLVYTF
TRBJ2-5 | TRBV4-2 | . | 11 | . | TGTGCCAGCAGCCAAGGGGGGACCCAGTACTTC | CASSQGGTQYF
TRBJ2-2 | TRBV5-5 | . | 15 | . | TGTGCCAGCAGCTCGACCACAGGGTCCACCGGGGAGCTGTTTTTT | CASSSTTGSTGELFF
TRBJ1-5 | TRBV30 | . | 14 | few | TGTGCCTGGACAGACCGGAATAGCAATCAGCCCCAGCATTTT | CAWTDRNSNQPQHF
TRBJ1-4 | TRBV28 | TRBD1 | 15 | . | TGTGCCAGCAGTTTAAGTGGACAGGGCGGAGAAAAACTGTTTTTT | CASSLSGQGGEKLFF